This T cell receptor (beta chain) was captured by sequencing in a study of T-cell reconstitution after alpha-beta-depleted transplantation in children. General study points: T cells produced anew were the main source of T-cell counts and diversity one year after transplant.

Concerning this clonotype itself: Its cognate antigen is unknown.

Germline V lookup: CDR1 SGHAT, CDR2 FQNNGV. Trimming shortened V by 4 bases and J by 2 bases, and 16 bases separated the two germline ends. There are 16 residues in the CDR3. As it was prepared, the TCRbeta library received unique molecular identifiers. TCRdb passed the PCR reads through MiXCR, listing each CDR3 protein once. Among 250,000 to 300,000 distinct CDR3 sequences listed, 9.5% to 13% were seen once. The chain carries TRBV11-2 and TRBJ2-3; perhaps TRBD2 as D (6 bases). The TCR sequence derives from a male patient between 2 and 10 years old who had a stem cell transplant for chronic granulomatous disease, so the T cells may come from the graft donor. The specimen was peripheral blood, collected 180 days after TCRalphabeta/CD19-depleted stem cell transplant. CDR3 sequence: CASSSQEGAVTDTQYF. DNA for the CDR3: TGTGCCAGCAGCTCCCAGGAGGGTGCGGTCACAGATACGCAGTATTTT. The full variable domain, its missing parts supplied by reference TRBV11-2 and TRBJ2-3, is EAGVAQSPRYKIIEKRQSVAFWCNPISGHATLYWYQQILGQGPKLLIQFQNNGVVDDSQLPKDRFSAERLKGVDSTLKIQPAKLEDSAVYLCASSSQEGAVTDTQYFGPGTRLTVL.